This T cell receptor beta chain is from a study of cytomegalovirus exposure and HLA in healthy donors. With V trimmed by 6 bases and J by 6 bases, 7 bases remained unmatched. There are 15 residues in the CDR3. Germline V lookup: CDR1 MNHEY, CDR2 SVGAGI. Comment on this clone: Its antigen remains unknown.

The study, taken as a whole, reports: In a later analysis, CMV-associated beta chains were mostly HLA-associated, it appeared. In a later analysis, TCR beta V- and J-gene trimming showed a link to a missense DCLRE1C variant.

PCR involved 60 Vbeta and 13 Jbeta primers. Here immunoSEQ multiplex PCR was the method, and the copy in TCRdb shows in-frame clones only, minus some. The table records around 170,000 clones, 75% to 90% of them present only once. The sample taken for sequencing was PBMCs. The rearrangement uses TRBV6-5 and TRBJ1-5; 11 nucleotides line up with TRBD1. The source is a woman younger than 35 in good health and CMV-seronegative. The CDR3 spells CASSSGTGGTQPQHF. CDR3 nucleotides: TGTGCCAGCAGCTCCGGGACAGGGGGGACTCAGCCCCAGCATTTT.